A selection of T cell receptor beta chains follows, all from one sample in a study of blood T cell repertoires in COVID-19. Using immunoSEQ multiplex PCR, the repertoire was profiled, and TCRdb retains in-frame clones only, with some absent. This table has 65,000 to 70,000 clones, about four fifths appearing once. The sequencing sample was made of peripheral blood. These receptors were obtained from a human donor in a cohort sampled during active COVID-19. Both conserved end residues are part of each CDR3. D genes are given only for firm matches. Clone size, where shown, is once, few, many, or a class for clones that have expanded.

cdr3_length: 18
d_call: TRBD2
v_call: TRBV9
j_call: TRBJ2-7
clone_size: many
cdr3_nt: TGTGCCAGCAGCGTAGATTCCCGTGGAGCGGGGGTATCCTACGAGCAGTACTTC
cdr3_aa: CASSVDSRGAGVSYEQYF

cdr3_length: 16
d_call: .
v_call: TRBV18
j_call: TRBJ2-5
clone_size: .
cdr3_nt: TGTGCCAGCTCACCAAGGTCCGGGACACTCCAAGAGACCCAGTACTTC
cdr3_aa: CASSPRSGTLQETQYF

cdr3_length: 14
d_call: .
v_call: TRBV5-1
j_call: TRBJ2-3
clone_size: .
cdr3_nt: TGCGCCAGCAGCCGGTCAGGGCCCGAAGATACGCAGTATTTT
cdr3_aa: CASSRSGPEDTQYF

cdr3_length: 12
d_call: .
v_call: TRBV5-1
j_call: TRBJ2-7
clone_size: .
cdr3_nt: TGCGCCAGCAGCTCAGACAGCTACGAGCAGTACTTC
cdr3_aa: CASSSDSYEQYF

cdr3_length: 16
d_call: .
v_call: TRBV3-1/TRBV3-2
j_call: TRBJ2-2
clone_size: .
cdr3_nt: TGTGCCAGCAGCCATACGGCTAGCTATAGTTCCGGGGAGCTGTTTTTT
cdr3_aa: CASSHTASYSSGELFF

cdr3_length: 14
d_call: .
v_call: TRBV10-3
j_call: TRBJ2-1
clone_size: .
cdr3_nt: TGTGCCATCAGTGCTGGCCTGTCCTACAATGAGCAGTTCTTC
cdr3_aa: CAISAGLSYNEQFF

cdr3_length: 14
d_call: .
v_call: TRBV7-2
j_call: TRBJ2-7
clone_size: .
cdr3_nt: TGTGCCAGCAGCTCGGGACAAGCGCCAGGAGAGCAGTACTTC
cdr3_aa: CASSSGQAPGEQYF

cdr3_length: 14
d_call: .
v_call: TRBV5-5
j_call: TRBJ1-5
clone_size: .
cdr3_nt: TGTGCCAGCAGCTTGAATACAGGCCTCGAATCCCAGCATTTT
cdr3_aa: CASSLNTGLESQHF

cdr3_length: 17
d_call: TRBD2
v_call: TRBV5-4
j_call: TRBJ2-3
clone_size: .
cdr3_nt: TGTGCCAGCAGCCGGGAACTAGCGGGGGGGCAGGTAGATACGCAGTATTTT
cdr3_aa: CASSRELAGGQVDTQYF

cdr3_length: 15
d_call: TRBD2
v_call: TRBV7-7
j_call: TRBJ2-5
clone_size: .
cdr3_nt: TGTGCTAGCAGCGTTACCGGGACTAGAGAAGAGACCCAGTACTTC
cdr3_aa: CASSVTGTREETQYF

cdr3_length: 14
d_call: TRBD2
v_call: TRBV18
j_call: TRBJ2-3
clone_size: .
cdr3_nt: TGTGCCAGCTCGGGACTAGCGACGACAGATACGCAGTATTTT
cdr3_aa: CASSGLATTDTQYF

cdr3_length: 13
d_call: .
v_call: TRBV6-5
j_call: TRBJ2-7
clone_size: .
cdr3_nt: TGTGCCTGCCGCCGGGACATCGACTACGAGCAGTACTTC
cdr3_aa: CACRRDIDYEQYF

cdr3_length: 17
d_call: .
v_call: TRBV4-2
j_call: TRBJ2-3
clone_size: .
cdr3_nt: TGTGCCAGCAGCCAAGATTTCAATTGGGCCGGCACAGATACGCAGTATTTT
cdr3_aa: CASSQDFNWAGTDTQYF

cdr3_length: 14
d_call: .
v_call: TRBV27
j_call: TRBJ1-2
clone_size: .
cdr3_nt: TGTGCCAGCAGTTTAGTAGGGGGTAACTATGGCTACACCTTC
cdr3_aa: CASSLVGGNYGYTF

cdr3_length: 19
d_call: TRBD1
v_call: TRBV2
j_call: TRBJ1-1
clone_size: .
cdr3_nt: TGTGCCAGCAGTGATAGACAGGGGATTCGGGGGAAAAGGGACACTGAAGCTTTCTTT
cdr3_aa: CASSDRQGIRGKRDTEAFF

cdr3_length: 16
d_call: .
v_call: TRBV7-9
j_call: TRBJ1-6
clone_size: .
cdr3_nt: TGTGCCAGCAGCTTAGGGGGGCCCGTTTCAAATTCACCCCTCCACTTT
cdr3_aa: CASSLGGPVSNSPLHF

cdr3_length: 16
d_call: .
v_call: TRBV28
j_call: TRBJ2-7
clone_size: .
cdr3_nt: TGTGCCAGCAGTCCACCCCCGGCAGGGATGTCCTACGAGCAGTACTTC
cdr3_aa: CASSPPPAGMSYEQYF

cdr3_length: 15
d_call: TRBD2
v_call: TRBV11-2
j_call: TRBJ2-5
clone_size: .
cdr3_nt: TGTGCCAGCAGATCTAGCGGGGGGGCCGGCGGGACCCAGTACTTC
cdr3_aa: CASRSSGGAGGTQYF

cdr3_length: 15
d_call: .
v_call: TRBV6-6
j_call: TRBJ1-6
clone_size: .
cdr3_nt: TGTGCCAGCAGTTACACGACAGCATATAATTCACCCCTCCACTTT
cdr3_aa: CASSYTTAYNSPLHF

cdr3_length: 15
d_call: TRBD1
v_call: TRBV28
j_call: TRBJ1-2
clone_size: .
cdr3_nt: TGTGCCAGCTGGGCGGGACAGGGGAGAAACTATGGCTACACCTTC
cdr3_aa: CASWAGQGRNYGYTF

cdr3_length: 14
d_call: .
v_call: TRBV10-3
j_call: TRBJ1-1
clone_size: .
cdr3_nt: TGTGCCATCAGTGAGTCCCCGGGGAACACTGAAGCTTTCTTT
cdr3_aa: CAISESPGNTEAFF

cdr3_length: 14
d_call: TRBD1
v_call: TRBV7-2
j_call: TRBJ1-2
clone_size: .
cdr3_nt: TGTGCCAGCAGACCAACAGGGGGCTGGGGAGGCTACACCTTC
cdr3_aa: CASRPTGGWGGYTF

cdr3_length: 12
d_call: .
v_call: TRBV12-3/TRBV12-4
j_call: TRBJ2-1
clone_size: .
cdr3_nt: TGTGCCAGTGGGGGACTCCCTAGGGAGCAGTTCTTC
cdr3_aa: CASGGLPREQFF

cdr3_length: 14
d_call: TRBD1
v_call: TRBV5-5
j_call: TRBJ1-2
clone_size: .
cdr3_nt: TGTGCCAGCAGCTTGTCGGGACAGAACTATGGCTACACCTTC
cdr3_aa: CASSLSGQNYGYTF